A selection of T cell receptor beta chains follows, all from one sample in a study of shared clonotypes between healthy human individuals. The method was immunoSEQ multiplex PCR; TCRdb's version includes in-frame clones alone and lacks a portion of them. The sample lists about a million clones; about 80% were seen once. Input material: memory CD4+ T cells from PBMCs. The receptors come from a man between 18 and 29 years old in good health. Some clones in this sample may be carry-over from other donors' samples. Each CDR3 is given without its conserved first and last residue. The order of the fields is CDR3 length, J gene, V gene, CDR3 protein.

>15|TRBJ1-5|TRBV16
ASSRLPGAPGNQPQH
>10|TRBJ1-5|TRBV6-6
ATRRGNQPQH
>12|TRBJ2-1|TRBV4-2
ASSQDRVEMKQF
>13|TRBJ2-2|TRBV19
ASISGAWHTGELF
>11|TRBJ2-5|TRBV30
AWSLTVGETQY
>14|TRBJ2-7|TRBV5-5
ASSLGLYFSSYEQY
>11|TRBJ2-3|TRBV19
AVGSDPTDTQY
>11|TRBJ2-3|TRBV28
ASSGDGTDTQY
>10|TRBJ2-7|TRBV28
ASSESSYEQY
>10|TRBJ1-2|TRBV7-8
ASSRAQGGYT
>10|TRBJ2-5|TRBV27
ASSYGGETQY
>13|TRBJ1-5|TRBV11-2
ASSRGAFGDQPQH
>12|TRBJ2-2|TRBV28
ATFSGLGTGELF
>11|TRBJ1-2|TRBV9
ASSVAGDYGYT
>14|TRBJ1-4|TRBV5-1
ASRSGTAATNEKLF
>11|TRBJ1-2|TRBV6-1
ASSGTVAGGYT
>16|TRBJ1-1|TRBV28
ASSRPVGQVYMNTEAF
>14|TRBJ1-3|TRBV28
ASSLLRQGSGNTIY
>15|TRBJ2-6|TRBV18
ASSPGTGISGANVLT
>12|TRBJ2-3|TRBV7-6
ASSLVASRDTQY
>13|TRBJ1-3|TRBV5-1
ASSSTGTSGNTIY
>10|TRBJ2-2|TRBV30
AWSAGAGELF
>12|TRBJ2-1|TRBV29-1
SVDRTSGYNEQF
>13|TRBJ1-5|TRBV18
ASSPETGDNQPQH
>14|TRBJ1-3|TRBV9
ASSPSGGGSGNTIY
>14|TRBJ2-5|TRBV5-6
ASSLVVAGGRETQY
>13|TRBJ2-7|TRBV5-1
ASSAGTSGAYEQY
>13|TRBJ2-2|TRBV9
ASSFREGDTGELF
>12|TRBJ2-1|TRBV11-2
ASSSPGFDNEQF
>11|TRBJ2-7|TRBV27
ASSPSEAYEQY
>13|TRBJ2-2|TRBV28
ASSRRTGNTGELF
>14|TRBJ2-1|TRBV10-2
ASKPGTSGRATEQF
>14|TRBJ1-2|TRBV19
ASSIARRAGGYGYT
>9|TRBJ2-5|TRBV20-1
SACVGETQY
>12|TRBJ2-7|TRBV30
AWRSPGEAYEQY
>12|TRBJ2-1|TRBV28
ATHPGQGGDEQF
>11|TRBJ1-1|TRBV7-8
ASSQGAVTEAF
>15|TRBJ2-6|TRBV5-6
ASSPGTGISGANVLT
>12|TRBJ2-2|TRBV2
ASSRAGRTGELF
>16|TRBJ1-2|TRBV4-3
ASSQDPAGQGVTYGYT
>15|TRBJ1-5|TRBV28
ASSLYPRGYSNQPQH
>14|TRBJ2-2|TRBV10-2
ASSESKVRDTGELF
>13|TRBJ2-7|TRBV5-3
ARSPHLDRDYEQY
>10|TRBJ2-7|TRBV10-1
ASSAHRAGQY
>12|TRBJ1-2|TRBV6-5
ASSYSIGQYGYT
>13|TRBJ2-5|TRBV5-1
ASSSSAGGRGTQY
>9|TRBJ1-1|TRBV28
ASSEGTEAF
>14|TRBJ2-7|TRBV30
AWRGGLGTGGAEQY
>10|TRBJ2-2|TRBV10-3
AIREGTGELF
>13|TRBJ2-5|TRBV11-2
ASSLVWGVGETQY
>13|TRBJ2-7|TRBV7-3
ASSLTGLAGDEQY
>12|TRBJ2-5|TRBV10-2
ASAGQSYQETQY
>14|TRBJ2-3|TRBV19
ASSLTGGGRTDTQY
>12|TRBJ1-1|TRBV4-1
ASSQQGMPIEAF
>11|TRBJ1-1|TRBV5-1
ASFATGSTEAF
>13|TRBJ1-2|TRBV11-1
ASSAGAGGTYGYT
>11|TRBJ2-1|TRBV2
ASSGQLALEQF